This entry lists 9 T cell receptor beta chains sequenced from one sample in a study of cytomegalovirus exposure and HLA in healthy donors. 60 Vbeta and 13 Jbeta primers were used in PCR. This table comes from immunoSEQ multiplex PCR, and its TCRdb copy is limited to in-frame clones, with some not included. The sample lists approximately 110,000 clones, 65% to 90% occurring once. The sample was PBMCs. The receptors were gathered from a woman in her thirties in good health and CMV-seronegative.

This clone was counted once. The chain combines TRBV15 with TRBJ2-5; D is perhaps TRBD2 (6 bases). The DNA end lines up better with TRBJ2-7; the J call may be wrong. Germline V gene data show CDR1 as LNHNV and CDR2 as YYDKDF (reference sequence). There are 16 residues in the CDR3. CDR3 residues: CATSNEFGGKGDEQYF. The CDR3 coding sequence is TGTGCCACCAGCAACGAATTCGGCGGGAAGGGCGACGAGCAGTACTTC.

The chain combines TRBV6-6 with TRBJ1-5; perhaps TRBD1 as D (6 bases). Per the germline V gene, CDR1 is MNHNY and CDR2 is SVGAGI (reference sequence). V was pared by 2 bases and J by 5 bases, with 10 bases between. This CDR3 spans 14 amino acids. CDR3 coding DNA: TGTGCCAGCAGTTACGATCAGGGGTATCAGCCCCAGCATTTT. Amino acids: CASSYDQGYQPQHF.

V is TRBV11-2 and J is TRBJ2-7; D is unresolved. Trimming pared 5 bases from V and 6 bases from J, leaving 8 bases between. The germline V gene has CDR1 SGHAT and CDR2 FQNNGV. The CDR3 is made up of 11 amino acids. As DNA, the CDR3 is TGTGCCAGCAGCCCTATATGCGAGCAGTACTTC. Protein sequence: CASSPICEQYF.

On this clone: Additional DNA sequences in this sample encode the identical CDR3. This CDR3 reads CASSSGTGGRDTQYF. CDR3 DNA: TGTGCCAGCAGCTCTGGGACAGGGGGAAGGGATACGCAGTATTTT. The chain combines TRBV5-6 with TRBJ2-3; TRBD1 aligns across 11 bases. CDR1 and CDR2 from the germline V gene are SGHDT and YYEEEE. V gave up 3 bases and J gave up 6 bases; unmatched junction bases: 6. CDR3 size: 15 residues.

This clone was seen more than once but under ten times. The gene calls are TRBV27 and TRBJ1-1, with D possibly matching TRBD1 (5 bases). CDR1 is MNHEY, CDR2 SMNVEV, per germline (reference sequence). The CDR3 is made up of 15 amino acids. With 4 bases removed from V and 4 bases from J, the gap between germline ends came to 16 bases. In nucleotides, the CDR3 is TGTGCCAGCAGTTCGGGGGTAAGTGTGAGCACTGAAGCTTTCTTT. This gives the protein CASSSGVSVSTEAFF.

Of note for this clone: At one end, the junction sequence differs from germline, possibly due to a read error. The chain recombines TRBV7-9 with TRBJ2-7, with D possibly TRBD1 on 5 matching bases. CDR1 is SEHNR, CDR2 FQNEAQ, per germline (reference sequence). The CDR3 sequence is 13 residues long. CDR3 coding DNA: TGTTCCAGCAGCCGGGCCAGGGTCAGCGAGCAGTACTTC. Protein: CSSSRARVSEQYF. The variable domain in full, completed from reference TRBV7-9 and TRBJ2-7, reads DTGVSQNPRHKITKRGQNVTFRCDPISEHNRLYWYRQTLGQGPEFLTYFQNEAQLEKSRLLSDRFSAERPKGSFSTLEIQRTEQGDSAMYLCSSSRARVSEQYFGPGTRLTVT.

J is TRBJ1-5 and V is TRBV5-6; 10 bases fit TRBD1. From germline, CDR1 is SGHDT and CDR2 YYEEEE. CDR3 length: 15 amino acids. V trimming: 3 bases; J trimming: 5 bases; junction bases outside the gene matches: 5. The CDR3 region has the DNA TGTGCCAGCAGCTCCGGGACAGGGGTACATCAGCCCCAGCATTTT. Translation: CASSSGTGVHQPQHF.

This clone came up a few times. J is TRBJ2-4 and V is TRBV30, with 7 nucleotides matching TRBD1. This CDR3 has 14 residues. After removal of 0 bases from V and 7 bases from J, the junction contained 6 bases not matched to a gene. Germline CDR1 GTSNPN, CDR2 SVGIG (reference sequence). The CDR3 spells CAWSVSGRGNIQYF. The CDR3 DNA is TGTGCCTGGAGTGTATCTGGCAGGGGGAACATTCAGTACTTC.

The chain joins TRBV5-1 to TRBJ2-7, with 7 bases lining up with TRBD2. Germline trimming cut 7 bases from V and 0 bases from J; bases unmatched to any gene: 7. From germline, CDR1 is SGHRS and CDR2 YFSETQ. The CDR3 is 14 amino acids. The CDR3 coding sequence is TGCGCCAGCCGACTAGCCTTGAGCTCCTACGAGCAGTACTTC. It translates to CASRLALSSYEQYF. Full variable domain (outside the CDR3, taken from reference TRBV5-1 and TRBJ2-7): KAGVTQTPRYLIKTRGQQVTLSCSPISGHRSVSWYQQTPGQGLQFLFEYFSETQRNKGNFPGRFSGRQFSNSRSEMNVSTLELGDSALYLCASRLALSSYEQYFGPGTRLTVT.